Included here is one T cell receptor beta chain sequence, with context. Its target is not known. The sample comes from a study of Tregs in tolerant kidney transplant recipients. General study findings and limits: Expanding Tregs on activated donor B cells appeared to best identify donor-specific TCRbeta clones.

CD4+CD25+CD127- Tregs, CD4+CD25- non-Tregs, CD4 and CD8 cells were sorted. The table came from immunoSEQ multiplex PCR; TCRdb's copy has only in-frame clones and leaves some out. This sample has fewer than 150,000 clones, with around nine tenths found just once. Germline assignment: CDR1 LNHNV and CDR2 YYDKDF (reference sequence). The ends lost 1 base at V and 4 bases at J; junction bases unmatched: 2. This CDR3 is built from 15 residues. What was sequenced was CD4+ T cells from blood. The clonotype originates from a human donor in good health. The V call is TRBV15, the J call TRBJ2-1, with 9 bases identical to TRBD2. CDR3 sequence reads: CATSRVTSGYNEQFF. The CDR3 bases are TGTGCCACCAGCAGAGTGACTAGCGGATACAATGAGCAGTTCTTC.